The T cell receptor beta chain under discussion was sequenced for a study of shared clonotypes between healthy human individuals. Terminally differentiated effector memory CD45RA+ cells were excluded from the naive CD8 cells, which were CD45RO-negative and positively selected for CCR7. The germline V and J ends were trimmed by 5 bases and 1 base, with 9 bases remaining between them. CDR1 and CDR2 from the germline V gene are SGHNT and YYREEE (reference sequence). The CDR3 is 13 residues long. Authors' processing steps: Without quality scores, immunoSEQ junctional reads could not be filtered like full-length reads. Clones were read by immunoSEQ multiplex PCR, and TCRdb kept only the in-frame ones, dropping some. Clone size and the V and J calls come from that table; the DNA yielded D and trimming. This table has roughly 2,000,000 clones, around 96% appearing once. The study, taken as a whole, reports: In a handful of donors, roughly 5.2% of naive CD4 clonotypes appeared in common. The researchers took only blood, and tissue repertoires probably look different. Relative to memory subsets, naive subsets generally showed larger estimated richness.

A word on this clone: Antigen unknown.

What was sequenced was naive CD8+ T cells sorted from blood. The source of this sequence is a young man in good health. This chain uses TRBV5-4 with TRBJ1-1; D is unclear. The CDR3 region is CASRQNRNTEAFF. Here the CDR3 DNA reads TGTGCCAGCAGGCAGAACAGGAACACTGAAGCTTTCTTT.